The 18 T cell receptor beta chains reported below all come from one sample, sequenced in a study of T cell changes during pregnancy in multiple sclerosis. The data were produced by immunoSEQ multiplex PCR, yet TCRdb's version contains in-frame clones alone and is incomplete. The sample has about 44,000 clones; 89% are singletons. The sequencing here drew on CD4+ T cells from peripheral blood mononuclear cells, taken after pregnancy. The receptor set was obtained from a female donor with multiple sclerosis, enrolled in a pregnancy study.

CDR3 protein: CASSRTQTGAVGEQYF. CDR3 coding DNA: TGTGCCAGCAGCCGCACCCAGACAGGGGCTGTAGGCGAGCAGTACTTC. The gene calls are TRBV2 and TRBJ2-7; TRBD1 matches 8 bases. The length of the CDR3 is 16 residues. Germline V CDR1 and CDR2: SNHLY, FYNNEI. V was clipped by 6 bases and J by 6 bases; unmatched bases: 16.

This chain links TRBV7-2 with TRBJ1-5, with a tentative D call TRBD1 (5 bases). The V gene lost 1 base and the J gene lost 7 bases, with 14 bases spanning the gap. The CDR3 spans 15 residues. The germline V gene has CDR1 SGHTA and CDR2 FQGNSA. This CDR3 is CASSLDVRGLQPQHF. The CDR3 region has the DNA TGTGCCAGCAGCTTAGACGTAAGGGGATTACAGCCCCAGCATTTT. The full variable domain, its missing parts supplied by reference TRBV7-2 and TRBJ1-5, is GAGVSQSPSNKVTEKGKDVELRCDPISGHTALYWYRQSLGQGLEFLIYFQGNSAPDKSGLPSDRFSAERTGGSVSTLTIQRTQQEDSAVYLCASSLDVRGLQPQHFGDGTRLSIL.

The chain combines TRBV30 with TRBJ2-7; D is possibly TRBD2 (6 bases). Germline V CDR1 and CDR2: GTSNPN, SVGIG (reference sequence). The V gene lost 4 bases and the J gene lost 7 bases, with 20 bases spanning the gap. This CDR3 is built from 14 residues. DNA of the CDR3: TGTGCCTGGAAGCTTCGGGGGTGGAGTGGGGAGCAGTACTTC. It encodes CAWKLRGWSGEQYF.

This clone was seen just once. CDR3 sequence (DNA): TGTGCCAGCAGCTTTTCTCCCGGGACATACACCGGGGAGCTGTTTTTT. This codes for CASSFSPGTYTGELFF. This chain uses TRBV11-2 with TRBJ2-2, with a tentative D call TRBD1 (6 bases). Germline-derived CDR1 and CDR2 are SGHAT and FQNNGV. Trimming stripped 3 bases from V and 3 bases from J, with 14 bases between. CDR3 length: 16 residues.

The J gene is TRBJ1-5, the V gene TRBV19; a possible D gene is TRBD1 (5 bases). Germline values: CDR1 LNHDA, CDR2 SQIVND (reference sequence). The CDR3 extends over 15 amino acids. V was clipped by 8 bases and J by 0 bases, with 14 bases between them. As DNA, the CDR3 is TGTGCCAGTGGGGGGTCCGAGTATAGCAATCAGCCCCAGCATTTT. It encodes CASGGSEYSNQPQHF.

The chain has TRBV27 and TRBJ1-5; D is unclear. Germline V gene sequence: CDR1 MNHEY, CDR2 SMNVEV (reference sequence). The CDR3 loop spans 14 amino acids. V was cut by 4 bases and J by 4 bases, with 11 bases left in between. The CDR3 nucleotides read TGTGCCAGCAGTTCCCCCATCAGGAATCAGCCCCAGCATTTT. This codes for CASSSPIRNQPQHF.

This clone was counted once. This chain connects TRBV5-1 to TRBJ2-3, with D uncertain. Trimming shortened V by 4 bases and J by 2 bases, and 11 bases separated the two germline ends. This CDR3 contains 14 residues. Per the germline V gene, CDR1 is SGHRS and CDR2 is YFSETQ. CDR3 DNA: TGCGCCAGCAGCCCCCGGTACTCCACAGATACGCAGTATTTT. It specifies CASSPRYSTDTQYF.

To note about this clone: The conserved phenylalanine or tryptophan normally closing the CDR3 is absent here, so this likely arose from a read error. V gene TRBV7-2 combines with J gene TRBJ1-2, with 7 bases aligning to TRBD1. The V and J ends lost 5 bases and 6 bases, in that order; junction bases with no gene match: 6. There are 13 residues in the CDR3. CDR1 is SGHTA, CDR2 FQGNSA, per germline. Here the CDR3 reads CASSPRDSHGYTL. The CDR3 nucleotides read TGTGCCAGCAGCCCCCGGGACAGCCATGGCTACACCCTC.

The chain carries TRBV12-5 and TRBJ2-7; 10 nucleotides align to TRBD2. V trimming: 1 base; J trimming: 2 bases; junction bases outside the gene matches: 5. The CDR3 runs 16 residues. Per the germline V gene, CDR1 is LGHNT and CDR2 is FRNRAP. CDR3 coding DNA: TGTGCTAGTGGTTTGGGAAGCGGGAGGGCCGCCTACGAGCAGTACTTC. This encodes CASGLGSGRAAYEQYF.

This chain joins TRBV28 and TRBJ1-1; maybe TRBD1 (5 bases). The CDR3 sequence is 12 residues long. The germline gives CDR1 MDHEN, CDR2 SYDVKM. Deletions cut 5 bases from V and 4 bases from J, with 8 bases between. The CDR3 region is CASSTGGTEAFF. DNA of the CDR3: TGTGCCAGCAGTACAGGCGGCACTGAAGCTTTCTTT.

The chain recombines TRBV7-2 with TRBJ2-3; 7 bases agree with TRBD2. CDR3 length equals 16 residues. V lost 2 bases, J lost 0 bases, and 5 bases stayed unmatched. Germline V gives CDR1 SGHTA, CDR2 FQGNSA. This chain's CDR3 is CASSLTSESSTDTQYF. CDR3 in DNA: TGTGCCAGCAGCTTAACTAGCGAGTCTAGCACAGATACGCAGTATTTT.

In nucleotides, the CDR3 is TGTGCCAGCAGCTCGGACAGGGTGATTAACACTGAAGCTTTCTTT. It translates to CASSSDRVINTEAFF. The genes are TRBV7-9 and TRBJ1-1; 8 bases match TRBD1. The CDR3 runs 15 residues. V shed 4 bases, J shed 2 bases, and the junction held 6 bases outside the gene matches. Germline V gene sequence: CDR1 SEHNR, CDR2 FQNEAQ (reference sequence).

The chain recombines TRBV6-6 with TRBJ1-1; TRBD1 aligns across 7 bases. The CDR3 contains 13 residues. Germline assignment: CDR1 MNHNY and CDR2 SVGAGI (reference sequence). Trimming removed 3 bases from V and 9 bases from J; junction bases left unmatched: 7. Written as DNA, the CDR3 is TGTGCCAGCAGTTATCAGGGGGGCGAACAAGCTTTCTTT. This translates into CASSYQGGEQAFF.

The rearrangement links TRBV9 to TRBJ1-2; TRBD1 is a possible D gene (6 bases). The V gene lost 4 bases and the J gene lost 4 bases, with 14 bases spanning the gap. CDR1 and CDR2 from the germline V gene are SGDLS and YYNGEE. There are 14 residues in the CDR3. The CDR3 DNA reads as TGTGCCAGCAGCAGACGGGACACTTCCTATGGCTACACCTTC. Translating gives CASSRRDTSYGYTF.

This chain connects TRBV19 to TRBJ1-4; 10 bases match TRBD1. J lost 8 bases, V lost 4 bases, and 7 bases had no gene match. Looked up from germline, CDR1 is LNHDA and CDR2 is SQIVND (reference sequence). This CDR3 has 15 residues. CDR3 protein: CASSRGTGAGEKLFF. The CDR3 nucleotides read TGTGCCAGTAGTAGAGGGACAGGGGCCGGGGAAAAACTGTTTTTT.

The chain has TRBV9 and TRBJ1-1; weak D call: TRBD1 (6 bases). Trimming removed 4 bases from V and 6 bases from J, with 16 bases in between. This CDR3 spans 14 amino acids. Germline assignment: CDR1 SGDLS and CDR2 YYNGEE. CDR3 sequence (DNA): TGTGCCAGCAGCCACCTACAGGGAATGGCTGAAGCTTTCTTT. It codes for CASSHLQGMAEAFF. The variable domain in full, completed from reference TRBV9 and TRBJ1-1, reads DSGVTQTPKHLITATGQRVTLRCSPRSGDLSVYWYQQSLDQGLQFLIQYYNGEERAKGNILERFSAQQFPDLHSELNLSSLELGDSALYFCASSHLQGMAEAFFGQGTRLTVV.

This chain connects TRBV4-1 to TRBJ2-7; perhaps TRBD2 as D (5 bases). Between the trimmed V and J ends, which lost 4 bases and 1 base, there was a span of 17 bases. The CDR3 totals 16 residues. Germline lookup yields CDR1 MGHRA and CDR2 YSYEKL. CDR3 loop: CASSPGKLGGSYEQYF. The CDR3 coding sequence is TGCGCCAGCAGCCCAGGCAAACTAGGAGGATCCTACGAGCAGTACTTC.

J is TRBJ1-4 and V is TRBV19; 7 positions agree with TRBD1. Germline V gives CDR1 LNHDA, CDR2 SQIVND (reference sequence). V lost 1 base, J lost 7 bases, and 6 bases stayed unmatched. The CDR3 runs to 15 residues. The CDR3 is CASSIAATGFEKLFF. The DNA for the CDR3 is TGTGCCAGTAGTATAGCGGCGACAGGGTTTGAAAAACTGTTTTTT. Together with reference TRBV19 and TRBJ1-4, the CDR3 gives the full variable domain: DGGITQSPKYLFRKEGQNVTLSCEQNLNHDAMYWYRQDPGQGLRLIYYSQIVNDFQKGDIAEGYSVSREKKESFPLTVTSAQKNPTAFYLCASSIAATGFEKLFFGSGTQLSVL.